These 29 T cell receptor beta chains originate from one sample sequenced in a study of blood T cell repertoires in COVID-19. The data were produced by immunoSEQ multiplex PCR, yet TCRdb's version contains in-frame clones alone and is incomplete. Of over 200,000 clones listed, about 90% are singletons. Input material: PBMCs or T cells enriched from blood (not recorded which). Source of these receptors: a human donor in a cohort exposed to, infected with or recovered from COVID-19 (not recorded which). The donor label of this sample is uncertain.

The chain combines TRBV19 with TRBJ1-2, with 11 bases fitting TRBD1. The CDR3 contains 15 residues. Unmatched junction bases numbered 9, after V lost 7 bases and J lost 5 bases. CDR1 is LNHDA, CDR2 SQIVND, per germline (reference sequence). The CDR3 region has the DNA TGTGCCAGTACATATGGGACAGGGGGAGATTATGGCTACACCTTC. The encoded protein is CASTYGTGGDYGYTF.

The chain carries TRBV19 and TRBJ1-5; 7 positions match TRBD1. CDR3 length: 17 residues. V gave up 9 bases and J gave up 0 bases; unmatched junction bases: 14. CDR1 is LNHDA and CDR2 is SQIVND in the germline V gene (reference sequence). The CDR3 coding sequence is TGTGCCAGAGCTCCAAGAATAGGGGGCCCTAGCAATCAGCCCCAGCATTTT. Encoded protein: CARAPRIGGPSNQPQHF.

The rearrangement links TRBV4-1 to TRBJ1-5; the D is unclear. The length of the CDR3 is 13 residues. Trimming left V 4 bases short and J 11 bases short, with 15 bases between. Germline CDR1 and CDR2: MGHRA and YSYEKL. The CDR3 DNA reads TGCGCCAGCAGCCCAGAGAGTTTCGGGGCCCAGCATTTT. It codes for CASSPESFGAQHF.

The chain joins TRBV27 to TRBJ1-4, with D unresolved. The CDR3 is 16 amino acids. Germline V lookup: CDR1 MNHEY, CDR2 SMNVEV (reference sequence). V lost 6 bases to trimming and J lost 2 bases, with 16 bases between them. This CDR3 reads CASSSLLGVTNEKLFF. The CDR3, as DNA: TGTGCCAGCAGCAGCCTACTCGGAGTTACTAATGAAAAACTGTTTTTT.

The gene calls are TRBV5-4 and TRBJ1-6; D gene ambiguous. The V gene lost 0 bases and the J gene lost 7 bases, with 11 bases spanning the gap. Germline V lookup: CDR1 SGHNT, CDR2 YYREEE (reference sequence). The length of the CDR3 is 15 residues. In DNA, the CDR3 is TGTGCCAGCAGCTTGGCCCCAAACAGCAATTCACCCCTCCACTTT. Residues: CASSLAPNSNSPLHF.

The CDR3 reads CASTLGQGNTEAFF. The CDR3 DNA sequence: TGTGCCAGTACCCTGGGACAGGGGAACACTGAAGCTTTCTTT. The rearrangement joins TRBV19 to TRBJ1-1; 9 nucleotides agree with TRBD1. The germline CDR1 and CDR2 sequences are LNHDA and SQIVND (reference sequence). The CDR3 has 14 residues. V trimming: 7 bases; J trimming: 1 base; junction bases outside the gene matches: 4.

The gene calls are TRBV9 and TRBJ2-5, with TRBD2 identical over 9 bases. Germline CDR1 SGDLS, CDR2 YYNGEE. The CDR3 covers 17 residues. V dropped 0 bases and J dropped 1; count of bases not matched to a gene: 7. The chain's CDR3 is CASSVATAGGSQETQYF. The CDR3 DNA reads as TGTGCCAGCAGCGTAGCCACAGCGGGGGGCTCCCAAGAGACCCAGTACTTC.

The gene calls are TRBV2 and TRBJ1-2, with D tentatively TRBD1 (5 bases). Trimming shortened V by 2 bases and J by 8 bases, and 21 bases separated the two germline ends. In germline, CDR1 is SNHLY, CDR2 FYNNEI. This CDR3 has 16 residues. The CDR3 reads CASSESILGALGGYTF. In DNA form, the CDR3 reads TGTGCCAGCAGTGAATCAATTTTAGGGGCCCTTGGAGGCTACACCTTC.

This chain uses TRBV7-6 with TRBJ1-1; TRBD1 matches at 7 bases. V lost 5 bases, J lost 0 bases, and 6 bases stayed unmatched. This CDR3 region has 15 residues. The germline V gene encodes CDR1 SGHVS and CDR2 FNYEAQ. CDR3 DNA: TGTGCCAGCAGCGCCCGACAGGGCCTGAACACTGAAGCTTTCTTT. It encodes CASSARQGLNTEAFF.

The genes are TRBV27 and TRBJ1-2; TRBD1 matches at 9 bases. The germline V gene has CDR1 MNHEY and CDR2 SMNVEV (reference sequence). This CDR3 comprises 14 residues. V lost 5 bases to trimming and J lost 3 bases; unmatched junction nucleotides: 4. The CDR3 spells CASSPGDRDYGYTF. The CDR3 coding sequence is TGTGCCAGCAGTCCAGGGGACAGGGACTATGGCTACACCTTC.

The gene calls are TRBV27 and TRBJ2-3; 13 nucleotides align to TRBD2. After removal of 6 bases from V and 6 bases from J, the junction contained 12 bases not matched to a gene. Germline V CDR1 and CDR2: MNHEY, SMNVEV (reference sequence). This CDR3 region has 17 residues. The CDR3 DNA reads TGTGCCAGCAGCTTACAGACCACTAGCGGGGGGGCGGATACGCAGTATTTT. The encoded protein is CASSLQTTSGGADTQYF.

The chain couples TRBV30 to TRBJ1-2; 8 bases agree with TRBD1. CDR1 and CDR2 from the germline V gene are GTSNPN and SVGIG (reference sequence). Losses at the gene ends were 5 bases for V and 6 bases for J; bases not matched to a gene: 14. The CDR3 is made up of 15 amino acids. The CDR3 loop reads CAWSAGGAIHHGYTF. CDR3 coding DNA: TGTGCCTGGTCGGCAGGGGGCGCGATCCATCATGGCTACACCTTC.

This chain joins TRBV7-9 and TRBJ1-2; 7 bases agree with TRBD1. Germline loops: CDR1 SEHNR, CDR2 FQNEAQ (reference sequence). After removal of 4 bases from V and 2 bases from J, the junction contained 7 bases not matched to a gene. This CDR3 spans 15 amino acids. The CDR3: CASSSGGTDNYGYTF. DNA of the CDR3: TGTGCCAGCAGCTCAGGAGGGACAGACAACTATGGCTACACCTTC.

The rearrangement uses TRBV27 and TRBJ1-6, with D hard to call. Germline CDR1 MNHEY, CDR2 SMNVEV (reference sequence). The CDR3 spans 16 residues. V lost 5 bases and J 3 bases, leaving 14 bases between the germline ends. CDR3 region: CASSPRIRGYNSPLHF. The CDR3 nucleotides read TGTGCCAGCAGTCCTAGGATTCGGGGCTATAATTCACCCCTCCACTTT.

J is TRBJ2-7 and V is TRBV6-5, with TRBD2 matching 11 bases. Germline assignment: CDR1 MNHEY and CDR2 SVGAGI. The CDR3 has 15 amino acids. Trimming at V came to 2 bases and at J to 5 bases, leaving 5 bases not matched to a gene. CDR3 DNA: TGTGCCAGCAGTTACAATCTAGCGGGGGGCCACGAGCAGTACTTC. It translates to CASSYNLAGGHEQYF.

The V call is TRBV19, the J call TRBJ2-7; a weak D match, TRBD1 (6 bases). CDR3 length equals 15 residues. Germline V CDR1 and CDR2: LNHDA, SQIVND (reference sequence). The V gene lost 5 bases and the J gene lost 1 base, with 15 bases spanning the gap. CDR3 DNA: TGTGCCAGTAGTGCCACAGGGTACGGGTCCTACGAGCAGTACTTC. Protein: CASSATGYGSYEQYF. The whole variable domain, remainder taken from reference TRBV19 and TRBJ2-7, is DGGITQSPKYLFRKEGQNVTLSCEQNLNHDAMYWYRQDPGQGLRLIYYSQIVNDFQKGDIAEGYSVSREKKESFPLTVTSAQKNPTAFYLCASSATGYGSYEQYFGPGTRLTVT.

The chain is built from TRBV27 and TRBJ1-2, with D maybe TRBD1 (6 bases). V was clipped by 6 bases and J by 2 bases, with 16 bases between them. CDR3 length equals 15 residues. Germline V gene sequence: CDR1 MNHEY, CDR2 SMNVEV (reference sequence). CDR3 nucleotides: TGTGCCAGCAGAATAGGGGGACGGCAAAACTATGGCTACACCTTC. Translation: CASRIGGRQNYGYTF.

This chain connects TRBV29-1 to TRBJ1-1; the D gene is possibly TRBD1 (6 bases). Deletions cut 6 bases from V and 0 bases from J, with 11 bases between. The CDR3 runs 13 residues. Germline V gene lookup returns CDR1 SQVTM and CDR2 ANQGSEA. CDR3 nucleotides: TGCAGCGTGGGCAGGGACATGAACACTGAAGCTTTCTTT. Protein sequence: CSVGRDMNTEAFF.

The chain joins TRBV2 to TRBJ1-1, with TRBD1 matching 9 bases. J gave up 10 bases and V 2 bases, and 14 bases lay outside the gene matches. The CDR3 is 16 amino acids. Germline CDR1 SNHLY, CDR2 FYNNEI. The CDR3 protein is CASSERGGQGLRGAFF. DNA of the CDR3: TGTGCCAGCAGTGAAAGAGGGGGACAGGGTTTGAGAGGAGCTTTCTTT. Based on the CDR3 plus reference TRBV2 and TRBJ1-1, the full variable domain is EPEVTQTPSHQVTQMGQEVILRCVPISNHLYFYWYRQILGQKVEFLVSFYNNEISEKSEIFDDQFSVERPDGSNFTLKIRSTKLEDSAMYFCASSERGGQGLRGAFFGQGTRLTVV.

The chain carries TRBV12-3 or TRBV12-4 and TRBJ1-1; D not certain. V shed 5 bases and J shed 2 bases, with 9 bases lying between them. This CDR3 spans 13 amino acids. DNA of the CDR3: TGTGCCAGCAGTCGGTTGTTTAACACTGAAGCTTTCTTT. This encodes CASSRLFNTEAFF.

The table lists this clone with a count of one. The CDR3 is CASSLGPGGLQPQHF. Written as DNA, the CDR3 is TGCGCCAGCAGCTTGGGTCCGGGGGGCCTTCAGCCCCAGCATTTT. The gene calls are TRBV5-1 and TRBJ1-5, with a possible D match to TRBD1 (6 bases). The CDR3 extends over 15 amino acids. Germline-derived CDR1 and CDR2 are SGHRS and YFSETQ. The V and J ends lost 0 bases and 6 bases respectively, with 13 bases between them.

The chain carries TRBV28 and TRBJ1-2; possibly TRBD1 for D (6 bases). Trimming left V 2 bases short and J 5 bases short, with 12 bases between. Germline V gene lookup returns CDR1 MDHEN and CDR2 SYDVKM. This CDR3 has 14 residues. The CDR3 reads CASSLQTGTYGYTF. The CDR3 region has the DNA TGTGCCAGCAGTTTACAAACAGGGACATATGGCTACACCTTC.

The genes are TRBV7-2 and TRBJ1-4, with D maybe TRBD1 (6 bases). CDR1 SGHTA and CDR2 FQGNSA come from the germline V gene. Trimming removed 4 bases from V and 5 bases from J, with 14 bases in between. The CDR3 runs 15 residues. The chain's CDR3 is CASSSPGHINEKLFF. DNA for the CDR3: TGTGCCAGCAGCTCACCGGGACACATCAATGAAAAACTGTTTTTT.

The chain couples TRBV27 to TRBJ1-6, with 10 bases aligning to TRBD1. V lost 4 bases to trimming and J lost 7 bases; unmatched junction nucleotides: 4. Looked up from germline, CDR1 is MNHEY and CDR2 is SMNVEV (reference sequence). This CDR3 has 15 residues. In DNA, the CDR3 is TGTGCCAGCAGTTGGGAGGACAGGGGGAATTCACCCCTCCACTTT. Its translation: CASSWEDRGNSPLHF.

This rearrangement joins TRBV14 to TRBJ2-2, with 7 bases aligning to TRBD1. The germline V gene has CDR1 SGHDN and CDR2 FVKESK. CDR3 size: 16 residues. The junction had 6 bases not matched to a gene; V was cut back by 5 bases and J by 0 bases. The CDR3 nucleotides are TGTGCCAGCAGCTCCGTCAGGGGGACGAACACCGGGGAGCTGTTTTTT. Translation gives CASSSVRGTNTGELFF.

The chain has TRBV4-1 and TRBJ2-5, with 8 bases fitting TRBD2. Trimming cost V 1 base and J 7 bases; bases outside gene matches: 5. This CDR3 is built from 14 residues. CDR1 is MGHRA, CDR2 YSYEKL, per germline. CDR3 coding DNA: TGCGCCAGCAGCCAAGGAGCGGGGGAAGGGACCCAGTACTTC. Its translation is CASSQGAGEGTQYF.

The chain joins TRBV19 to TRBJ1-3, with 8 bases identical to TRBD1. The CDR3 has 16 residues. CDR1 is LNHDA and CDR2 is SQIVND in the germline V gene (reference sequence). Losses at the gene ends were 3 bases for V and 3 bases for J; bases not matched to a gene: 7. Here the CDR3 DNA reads TGTGCCAGTAGTATTGGACAGGGATCGGATGGAAACACCATATATTTT. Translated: CASSIGQGSDGNTIYF.

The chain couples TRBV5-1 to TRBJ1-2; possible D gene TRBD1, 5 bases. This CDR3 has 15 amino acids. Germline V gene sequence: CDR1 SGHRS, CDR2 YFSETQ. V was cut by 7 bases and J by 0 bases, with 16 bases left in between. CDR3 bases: TGCGCCAGCGGAATTAGACAGTCCACTAACTATGGCTACACCTTC. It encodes CASGIRQSTNYGYTF.

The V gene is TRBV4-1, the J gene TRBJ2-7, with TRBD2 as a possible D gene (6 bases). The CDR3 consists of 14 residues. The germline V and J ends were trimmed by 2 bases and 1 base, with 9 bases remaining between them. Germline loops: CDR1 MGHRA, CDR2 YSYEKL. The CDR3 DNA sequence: TGCGCCAGCAGCCAAACCGGGGGTTCCTACGAGCAGTACTTC. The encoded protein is CASSQTGGSYEQYF.